The entry that follows covers one T cell receptor beta chain sequence. The source of the sample is a study of cytomegalovirus exposure and HLA in healthy donors. The V end was cut by 1 base, the J end by 8 bases, with 14 bases between. This CDR3 has 14 amino acids. From germline, CDR1 is LGHNA and CDR2 YNFKEQ. PCR primers comprised 60 Vbeta and 13 Jbeta primers. Assay used: immunoSEQ multiplex PCR; TCRdb lists only in-frame clones, some missing. The data contain about 160,000 clones, about three quarters of them singletons. Material: PBMCs. The genes are TRBV4-2 and TRBJ1-2; the D is unclear. The source of this sequence is a woman in her twenties or thirties in good health and CMV-seronegative. The CDR3 nucleotides are TGTGCCAGCAGCCAAGTTCAGGAGCCGGGAGGCTACACCTTC. Its protein is CASSQVQEPGGYTF.